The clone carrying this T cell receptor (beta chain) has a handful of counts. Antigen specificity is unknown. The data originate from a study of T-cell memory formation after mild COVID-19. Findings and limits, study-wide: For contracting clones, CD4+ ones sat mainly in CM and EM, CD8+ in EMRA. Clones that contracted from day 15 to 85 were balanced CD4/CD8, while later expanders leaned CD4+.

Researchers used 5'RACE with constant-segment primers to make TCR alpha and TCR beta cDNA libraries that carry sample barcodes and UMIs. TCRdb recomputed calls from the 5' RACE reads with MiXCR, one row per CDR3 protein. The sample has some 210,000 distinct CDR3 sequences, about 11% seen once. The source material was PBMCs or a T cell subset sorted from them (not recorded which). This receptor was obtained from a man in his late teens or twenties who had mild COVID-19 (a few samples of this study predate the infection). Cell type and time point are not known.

CDR3 in amino acids: CASSPPRQGTYNEQFF. In DNA, the CDR3 is TGTGCCAGCTCACCACCGCGGCAGGGAACCTACAATGAGCAGTTCTTC. The rearrangement links TRBV18 to TRBJ2-1; D is possibly TRBD1 (5 bases). The CDR3 consists of 16 residues. From germline, CDR1 is KGHSH and CDR2 LQKENI. With 0 bases removed from V and 2 bases from J, the gap between germline ends came to 11 bases.